This TCR beta chain was sequenced during a study of blood T cell repertoires in COVID-19. Only in-frame clones appear in the TCRdb table, and some are missing; sequencing was by immunoSEQ multiplex PCR. This sample carries about 270,000 clones, 88% of them seen once, and the ten largest clones take over 4%. Germline values: CDR1 SGHVS, CDR2 FNYEAQ. V lost 2 bases and J lost 7, with 9 bases in between. The CDR3 is 14 amino acids. This clone was recorded a few times. The chain is built from TRBV7-6 and TRBJ1-6; a possible D gene is TRBD1 (5 bases). This receptor was taken from a man aged 55 to 70 who had recovered from COVID-19. Sample: peripheral blood. As DNA, the CDR3 is TGTGCCAGCAGCTTACCGGGGGAGAATTCACCCCTCCACTTT. It codes for CASSLPGENSPLHF.